This is a list of T cell receptor beta chains from one sample in a study of shared clonotypes between healthy human individuals. Profiling relied on immunoSEQ multiplex PCR, and the TCRdb table lists in-frame clones only, not all of them. The sample holds approximately 590,000 clones, around 95% seen once. Input material: naive CD8+ T cells sorted from blood. These receptors originate from a woman aged 30 to 39 in good health. The CDR3 runs from the conserved cysteine through the conserved F or W. Some rows mark clone size as missing; the rest say once, few, many or name a class of expanded clone.

.	TRBV10-3	TRBJ1-5	CAISDGDGNQPQHF
.	TRBV5-6	TRBJ2-7	CASSFGWGREQYF
.	TRBV30	TRBJ2-7	CAWSQAPGYEQYF
.	TRBV2	TRBJ2-1	CASSGQLAGGPNEQFF
.	TRBV7-9	TRBJ1-4	CASSRTLEKLFF
.	TRBV27	TRBJ2-7	CASSLSADWEQYF
.	TRBV27	TRBJ2-2	CASMETVGELFF
.	TRBV7-9	TRBJ1-2	CASSLATGTGVGYTF
once	TRBV11-2	TRBJ2-7	CASSFGAGVYEQYF
few	TRBV15	TRBJ1-5	CATSRRASNQPQHF
.	TRBV28	TRBJ2-4	CASSLPRFGSQNIQYF
.	TRBV6-6	TRBJ2-2	CASRPHASPDTGELFF
.	TRBV5-6	TRBJ1-6	CASSLGQDNSPLHF
.	TRBV28	TRBJ1-3	CASSSRTLGNTIYF
.	TRBV4-1	TRBJ2-7	CASSQGVDTTYEQYF
.	TRBV28	TRBJ1-5	CASTQQGYSNQPQHF
.	TRBV10-2	TRBJ1-1	CASSTGIWTEAFF
once	TRBV28	TRBJ2-7	CASSFSASTHYEQYF
.	TRBV11-1	TRBJ2-7	CASTGTSVRGYEQYF
.	TRBV13	TRBJ2-3	CASSPTQGTDTQYF
.	TRBV7-9	TRBJ2-1	CASSFPTGSSYNEQFF
.	TRBV29-1	TRBJ1-2	CSAETGGDGYTF
.	TRBV11-2	TRBJ2-1	CASSQMGTSGSPSYNEQFF
once	TRBV7-2	TRBJ2-1	CASSLAPGSTYNEQFF
.	TRBV6-1	TRBJ1-2	CASSVLVTYGYTF
.	TRBV10-3	TRBJ1-1	CATNTPQGTEAFF
.	TRBV5-6	TRBJ1-1	CASSLQGTEAFF
.	TRBV10-3	TRBJ2-7	CAISGRGSYEQYF
.	TRBV4-2	TRBJ2-1	CASSQDLNLEQFF
.	TRBV25-1	TRBJ2-6	CASTAGYGANVLTF
.	TRBV28	TRBJ2-7	CASSLYSEGSYEQYF
.	TRBV5-4	TRBJ2-5	CASTDRGLRETQYF
.	TRBV13	TRBJ1-1	CASSPTGGPRNTEAFF
.	TRBV29-1	TRBJ2-1	CSVEFRKGASLDEQFF
once	TRBV28	TRBJ1-5	CASSLGTAYSNQPQHF
.	TRBV25-1	TRBJ2-1	CASSVGDEANEQFF
once	TRBV11-2	TRBJ2-1	CASSLPKLASGSGIEQFF
.	TRBV4-1	TRBJ2-1	CASSQPGLYNEQFF
.	TRBV7-6	TRBJ2-2	CASSRDRSLRELFF
once	TRBV15	TRBJ2-7	CATSNPRDNSYEQYF
.	TRBV9	TRBJ2-1	CASSVGANEQFF
.	TRBV5-8	TRBJ2-7	CASSFGHYEQYF
.	TRBV28	TRBJ2-7	CASSLLPTSGYEQYF
.	TRBV28	TRBJ1-2	CASSLGGVPYGYTF
.	TRBV13	TRBJ2-1	CASSSQGTSGPYNEQFF
.	TRBV28	TRBJ2-1	CASSLTGTGFNEQFF
.	TRBV7-9	TRBJ2-1	CASGDSGPVPVFTNEQFF
.	TRBV9	TRBJ2-7	CASSGGTGFYEQYF
few	TRBV30	TRBJ1-2	CAWREVGYTF
.	TRBV10-2	.	CASSDGRGGHYEQYF
.	TRBV5-6	TRBJ2-7	CASRPGQGVHEQYF
.	TRBV11-2	TRBJ1-1	CASSSAATEAFF
.	TRBV5-6	TRBJ1-1	CASSLLTGAGTEAFF
.	TRBV29-1	TRBJ2-7	CSVKRTGGSYEQYF
.	TRBV2	TRBJ2-2	CASIAPGLNTGELFF